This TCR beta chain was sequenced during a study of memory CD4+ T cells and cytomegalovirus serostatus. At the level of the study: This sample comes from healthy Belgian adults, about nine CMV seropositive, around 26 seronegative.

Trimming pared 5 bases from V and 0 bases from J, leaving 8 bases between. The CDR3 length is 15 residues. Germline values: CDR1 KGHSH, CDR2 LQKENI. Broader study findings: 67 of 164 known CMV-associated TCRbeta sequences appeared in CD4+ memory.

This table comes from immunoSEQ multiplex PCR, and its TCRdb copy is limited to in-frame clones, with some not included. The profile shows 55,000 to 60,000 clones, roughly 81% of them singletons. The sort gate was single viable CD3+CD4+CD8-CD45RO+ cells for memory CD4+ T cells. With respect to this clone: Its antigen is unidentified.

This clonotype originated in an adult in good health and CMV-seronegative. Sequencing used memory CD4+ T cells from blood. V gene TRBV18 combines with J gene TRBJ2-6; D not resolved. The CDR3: CASSFPRSGANVLTF. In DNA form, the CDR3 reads TGTGCCAGCTCATTTCCACGCTCTGGGGCCAACGTCCTGACTTTC.